This TCR beta chain was documented in a study of cytomegalovirus exposure and HLA in healthy donors (dated by TCRdb to the late 2010s). For the study in its entirety: According to an earlier analysis of a few hundred of the donors, some 180 million T cells yielded 95 million to 140 million unique TCR beta sequences and 276 Gb of sequence data. Approximately 330 gigabases of sequencing data and about 92 million unique TCR sequences made up an early release that covered approximately 650 HLA-typed donors. Of the roughly 390 genotyped donors, roughly 85% fell in the genetic ancestry cluster associated with self-reported Caucasian donors. The study was designed to test whether signatures of past pathogen exposure could be identified by cataloging public T cell receptors. The study profiled the T cell repertoires of hundreds of subjects by immunosequencing and related them to cytomegalovirus serostatus. Besides the first cohort of around 700 subjects, a separate validation cohort made up of over 100 different subjects was used. High-throughput TCR immunosequencing, statistical association of individual TCRs with disease status, and machine learning were combined to predict cytomegalovirus infection status. To study patterns of TCR occurrence, a later analysis re-analyzed previously published TCR beta repertoires from 700 or so donors and added high-resolution HLA genotyping. Rather than drawing on any new phenotypic data, the later analysis identified candidate immune exposures from TCR beta sequences and the way those sequences occurred across donors. In an earlier analysis of 500 to 650 of the donors, high-throughput TCR beta sequencing was used to judge whether each TCR beta V gene segment behaved as functional or pseudogenic. Donor age, sex, ethnicity and CMV serostatus were collected together with the repertoire data. Genome-wide SNP genotypes for about 55% of the roughly 670 donors were used in a later genetic analysis, which treated that subset as a discovery cohort. Every discovery cohort repertoire had been produced on one sequencing platform. HLA typing included class I and class II loci at four-digit resolution. The number of typed donors differed by locus: roughly 620-630 for A, B, C, DRB1 and DQB1; 500 to 550 for DQA1; approximately 600 for DPA1; and 400 to 480 for DPB1. Five DR-DQ haplotypes were treated as single units for association and clustering because of strong linkage in the cohort. Among 398 genotyped donors of the cohort, an average of roughly 240,000 unique TCR beta nucleotide sequences were sequenced per donor, about a sixth of them non-productive. Broader findings and caveats from the paper: Across donors, most TCR sequences were observed very rarely, whereas some public TCRs were present in many individuals. Immune exposure information for the cohort was limited to CMV serostatus. It was suggested by the authors that the approach could potentially be generalized to other disease states and immunological phenotypes. A further reported finding was that TCR beta sequences accurately predicted the HLA-A and HLA-B alleles for most subjects in the first cohort. In the study, around 160 TCR beta chains were listed as associated with cytomegalovirus. Specific HLA alleles were associated with roughly 16,000 TCR beta sequences at a false discovery rate of 0.05 in a later analysis. According to a later analysis, TCR association rates differed among HLA loci, with DRB1 alleles showing the most associated TCRs and HLA-C alleles showing the fewest. Roughly uniform sequencing depth across donors was assumed in presence/absence analyses, although this assumption may not hold. Linkage disequilibrium might explain the correlated functional status among segregating V segments, but an unknown experimental factor could not be ruled out. Because counts were too low, seventeen rarely observed V segments, including chromosome 9 orphons, were left out of the earlier analysis of some 600 of the donors. Assigning TCR associations to individual alleles was difficult when HLA alleles, especially DR and DQ, strongly co-occurred. The cohort was sequenced for TCR beta chains only, and without alpha or paired-chain data the features that could be detected were limited. In an earlier analysis of around 500 of the donors, most TCR beta V segments appeared in productive rearrangements about 87% or about 30% of the time, broadly matching IMGT annotations. A later genetic analysis associated a missense DCLRE1C variant with V-gene and J-gene trimming of TCR beta chains, and an independent cohort replicated the association. Some IMGT-functional V segments, including TRBV6-2 and TRBV6-3, could not be told apart with the 87-base-pair reads, so those segments were excluded. HLA typing was unavailable for some donors at each locus, so association tests used only the typed subset. In a later genetic analysis, fewer N-insertions in productive TCRs were reported among donors in an Asian-associated ancestry cluster than the roughly 700-donor mean. The sequencing pipeline was judged likely to have produced a cluster of highly shared sequence variants as a technical artifact. In a later analysis, HLA-associated TCR beta chains were found to be more clonally expanded and to have lower generation probabilities than equally common non-associated chains. In a later analysis, most CMV-associated TCR beta chains were found to appear HLA-restricted, with HLA associations seemingly driven largely by CMV exposure. In vitro tests confirmed that a few of the cytomegalovirus-associated TCR beta chains recognize cytomegalovirus antigens. In a later analysis, several top co-occurrence clusters were reported to appear linked to parvovirus B19, influenza, CMV and Epstein-Barr virus. In both the original and validation cohorts, the classifier was reported to diagnose cytomegalovirus status with high specificity and sensitivity.

To note about this clone: Its binding antigen is unknown.

The library was produced with the immunoSEQ multiplex PCR assay. A mixture of 60 forward primers for TCR Vbeta segments and 13 reverse primers for TCR Jbeta segments was used in the multiplex PCR. Amplification of the CDR3 region of rearranged TCR beta genes was performed with a multiplex PCR assay on genomic DNA. The Illumina HiSeq System was used to sequence the amplified TCR beta libraries as 87-base-pair reads. Per the source publication's procedure: Across the roughly 670 repertoires, a later analysis counted tens of millions of unique TCR beta chains, approximately 12 million of which were shared by at least two donors. Raw reads were error-corrected and collapsed into unique sequences with a nearest-neighbor algorithm that merged closely related sequences to remove PCR and sequencing errors. CDR3 sequences were aligned to IMGT reference sequences to assign V, D and J gene segments. For a sequence to be retained, a match of at least six nucleotides was required to both a V gene segment and a J gene segment. Rearrangements were called productive when the CDR3 lacked stop codons and stayed in frame with V and J; all others were non-productive. CDR3 was defined by IMGT convention, running from the second conserved V-encoded cysteine to the conserved J-encoded phenylalanine. Sequences without an unambiguous match to a single V gene segment were excluded from the earlier analysis of 587 of the donors. In an earlier analysis of 587 of the donors, a V segment was called functional when productive rearrangements were above 56.7%, and segregating when the standard deviation between donors exceeded 5%. A statistical classification framework was built for diagnosing cytomegalovirus status from the catalog of TCR beta chain sequences. A later analysis assigned V and J genes by comparing TCR nucleotide sequences with IMGT/GENE-DB human TR gene sequences. A later analysis assigned CDR3 sequences and most-parsimonious VDJ recombination scenarios with the TCRdist pipeline. In a later analysis, each TCR beta chain was defined by its CDR3 amino acid sequence together with its V-gene family, and reads without a unique V-gene family were excluded. In a later analysis, fewer than 600 highly shared, low-generation-probability nucleotide sequences were removed to address suspected cross-contamination and a sequencing artifact. For each public chain, a later analysis derived a clonal expansion index from normalized ranks of inferred template counts within each repertoire. In a later analysis, generation probabilities were computed using a VDJ recombination model fitted to out-of-frame rearrangements, and the results were checked against IGoR. A later analysis scored TCR-TCR, TCR-HLA and TCR-CMV co-occurrence with hypergeometric tests, applying a repertoire-size bias correction to TCR pairs. False discovery rates were estimated in a later analysis by permuting HLA or CMV assignments 20 times. In a later analysis, co-occurring TCRs were grouped using DBSCAN, with TCRdist sequence similarity added in when clustering inside HLA-allele-positive subsets. For co-occurrence clustering, repertoires with fewer than 30,000 or more than 120,000 public chains were excluded, along with five repertoires with anomalous nucleotide sharing. The table was pulled from immuneACCESS by TCRdb, which kept in-frame rearrangements only. Such tables lose some clones; where checked, under half of the loss comes from unresolved V genes, and the rest has no known cause. The V and J calls and clone size come from that table; D and trimming were worked out from the DNA. The sample's table covers some 110,000 clones. 6.8% of the sample is held by the ten biggest clonotypes.

In total, approximately 610 healthy bone marrow donors made up the cohort. At the time of sampling, every cohort member was nominally healthy, though immune exposures that went unrecorded were likely present. The donor was CMV seropositive and belonged to the group of 250 to 300 seropositive cohort members. A peripheral blood sample was collected from each donor, and TCR beta sequencing was performed on peripheral blood mononuclear cells. The Qiagen DNeasy Blood Extraction Kit was used to extract genomic DNA from the blood cell samples. The CDR3 has 14 amino acids, counting the end cysteine and phenylalanine. The retained sequence is limited to the CDR3, 42 bases, with the frame set at the first base. V lost 6 bases and J lost 1 base, and the count of bases not matched to a germline gene is 5. CDR1 is given as SQVTM and CDR2 as ANQGSEA, both from the germline V gene.

This sequence originates from a man aged 35 to 55 in good health and CMV-seropositive. The sequenced sample was PBMCs. This chain is built from TRBV29-1 and TRBJ2-3; 9 bases in between match TRBD2. The CDR3 reads CSVARTSGTDTQYF. Here is the DNA: TGCAGCGTAGCTCGGACTAGCGGCACAGATACGCAGTATTTT.